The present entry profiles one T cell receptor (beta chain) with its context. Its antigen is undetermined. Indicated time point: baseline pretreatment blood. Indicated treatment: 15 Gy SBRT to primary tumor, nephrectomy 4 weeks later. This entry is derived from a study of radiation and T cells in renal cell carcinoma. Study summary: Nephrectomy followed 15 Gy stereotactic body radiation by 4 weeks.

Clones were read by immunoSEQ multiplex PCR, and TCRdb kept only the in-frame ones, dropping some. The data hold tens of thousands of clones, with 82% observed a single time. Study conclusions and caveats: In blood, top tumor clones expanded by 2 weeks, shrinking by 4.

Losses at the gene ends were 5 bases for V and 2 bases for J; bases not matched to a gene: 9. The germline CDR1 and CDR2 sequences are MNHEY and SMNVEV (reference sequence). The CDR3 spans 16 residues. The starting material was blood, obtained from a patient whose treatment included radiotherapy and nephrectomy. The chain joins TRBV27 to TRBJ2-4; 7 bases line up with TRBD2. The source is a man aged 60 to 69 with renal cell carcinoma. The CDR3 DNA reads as TGTGCCAGCAGTCCTCCTCCGGGGGGAACCAAAAACATTCAGTACTTC. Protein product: CASSPPPGGTKNIQYF.